Listed here are 2 T cell receptor beta chains from one sample, sequenced in a study of STAT5B mutations in CD4+ large granular lymphocyte leukemia. Generated by immunoSEQ multiplex PCR, the TCRdb table keeps only in-frame clones and is missing some. The repertoire holds some 30,000 clones, with about 70% as singletons. The sample consisted of CD4+ T cells from blood buffy coats. The receptor set was obtained from a human donor in good health.

This sequence joins TRBV14 and TRBJ1-2; 7 bases are shared with TRBD1. The V gene's germline CDR1 is SGHDN and CDR2 FVKESK. The CDR3 sequence is 16 residues long. Trimming took 3 bases from V and 5 from J; bases not matched to a gene: 12. The CDR3 coding sequence is TGTGCCAGCAGCCAGACTGACAGGGACCCTAGGTATGGCTACACCTTC. It translates to CASSQTDRDPRYGYTF.

The gene calls are TRBV7-2 and TRBJ1-3, with a possible D match to TRBD1 (5 bases). V was cut by 1 base and J by 3 bases, with 13 bases left in between. Germline V gives CDR1 SGHTA, CDR2 FQGNSA. This CDR3 spans 16 amino acids. For the CDR3, the DNA is TGTGCCAGCAGCTTAGACCCAGGGACCGGTGGAAACACCATATATTTT. Protein product: CASSLDPGTGGNTIYF.